The text below deals with one T cell receptor beta chain. Its antigen remains unknown. The germline V gene encodes CDR1 SQVTM and CDR2 ANQGSEA. CDR3 length equals 12 residues. Trimming at V came to 7 bases and at J to 3 bases, leaving 5 bases not matched to a gene. As for treatment: oral pan-JAK inhibitor, 5-10 mg twice daily. The data were taken from a study of CD8+ T cells in alopecia areata. Study summary: For the treated group, dosing was oral tofacitinib at 5 to 10 mg twice daily.

The study, taken as a whole, reports: Scalp clonality, together with expanded CD8+ clones among the top 100, fell significantly with tofacitinib. Relative to normal scalp, lesional scalp, especially alopecia totalis/universalis, showed higher clonality.

Once RNA had been extracted, it was reverse transcribed into cDNA to act as the sequencing template. Assay: immunoSEQ multiplex PCR; the TCRdb copy retains only in-frame clones and omits some. The sample contains 110,000 to 150,000 clones, 45% to 60% of which appear only once. This receptor was obtained from a human donor with alopecia areata. This chain connects TRBV29-1 to TRBJ2-5; 7 nucleotides agree with TRBD1. The specimen was CD8+ T cells sorted from blood, collected at week 4, from a patient treated with tofacitinib. CDR3 in amino acids: CSADDREETQYF. CDR3 sequence (DNA): TGCAGCGCCGACGACAGGGAAGAGACCCAGTACTTC.